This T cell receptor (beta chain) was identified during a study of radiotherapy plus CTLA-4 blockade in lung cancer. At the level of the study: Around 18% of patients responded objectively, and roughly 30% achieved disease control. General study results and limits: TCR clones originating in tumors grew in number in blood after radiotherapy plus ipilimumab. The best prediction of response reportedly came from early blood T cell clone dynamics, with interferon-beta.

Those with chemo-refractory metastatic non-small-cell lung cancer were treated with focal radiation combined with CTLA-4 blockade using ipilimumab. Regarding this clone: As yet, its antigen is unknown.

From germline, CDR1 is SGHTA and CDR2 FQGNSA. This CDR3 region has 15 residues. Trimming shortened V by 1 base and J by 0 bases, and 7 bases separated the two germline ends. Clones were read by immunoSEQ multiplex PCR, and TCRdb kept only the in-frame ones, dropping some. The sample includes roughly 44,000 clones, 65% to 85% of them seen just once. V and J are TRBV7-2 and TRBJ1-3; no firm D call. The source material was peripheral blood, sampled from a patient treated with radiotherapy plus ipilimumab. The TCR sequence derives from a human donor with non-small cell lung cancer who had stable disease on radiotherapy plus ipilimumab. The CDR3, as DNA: TGTGCCAGCAGCTTAGTCATGGACTCTGGAAACACCATATATTTT. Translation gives CASSLVMDSGNTIYF.